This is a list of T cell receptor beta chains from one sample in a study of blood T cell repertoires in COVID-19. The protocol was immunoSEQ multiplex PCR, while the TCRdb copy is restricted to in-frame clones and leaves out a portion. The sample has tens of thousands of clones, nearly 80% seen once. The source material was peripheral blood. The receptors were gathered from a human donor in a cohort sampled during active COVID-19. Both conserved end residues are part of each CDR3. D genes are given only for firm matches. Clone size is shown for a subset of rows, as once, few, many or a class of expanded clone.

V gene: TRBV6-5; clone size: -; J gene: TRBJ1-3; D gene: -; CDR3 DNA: TGTGCCAGCAGGAGGGACATAAGCTCTGGAAACACCATATATTTT; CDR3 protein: CASRRDISSGNTIYF
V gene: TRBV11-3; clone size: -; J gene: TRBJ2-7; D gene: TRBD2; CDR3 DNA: TGTGCCAGCAGCTTAGGAGCTAGCGGGAGCCACGAGCAGTACTTC; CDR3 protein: CASSLGASGSHEQYF
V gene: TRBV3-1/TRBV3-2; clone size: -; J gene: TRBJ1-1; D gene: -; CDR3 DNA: TGTGCCAGCAGCTACCTCGGGGGGAACACTGAAGCTTTCTTT; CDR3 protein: CASSYLGGNTEAFF
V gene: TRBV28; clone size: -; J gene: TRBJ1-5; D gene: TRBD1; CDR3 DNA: TGTGCCAGCAGGGGACAGGGCTGGAATCAGCCCCAGCATTTT; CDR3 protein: CASRGQGWNQPQHF
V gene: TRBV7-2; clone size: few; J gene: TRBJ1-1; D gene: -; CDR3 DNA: TGTGCCAGCAGCTTACCCCAATTGACAGTCTTTACGAACACTGAAGCTTTCTTT; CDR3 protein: CASSLPQLTVFTNTEAFF
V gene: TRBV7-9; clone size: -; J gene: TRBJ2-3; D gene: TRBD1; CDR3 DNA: TGTGCCAGCAGCCGTGGGACAGGGCAGCCAGATACGCAGTATTTT; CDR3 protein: CASSRGTGQPDTQYF
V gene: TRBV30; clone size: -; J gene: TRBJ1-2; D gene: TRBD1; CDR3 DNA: TGTGCCTGGAGTAGGCCGGCAGGGGGCGGCTATGGCTACACCTTC; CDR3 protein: CAWSRPAGGGYGYTF
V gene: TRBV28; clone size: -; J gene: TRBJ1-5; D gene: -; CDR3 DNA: TGTGCCAGCATGGAGGGGACCCAGCCCCAGCATTTT; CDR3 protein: CASMEGTQPQHF
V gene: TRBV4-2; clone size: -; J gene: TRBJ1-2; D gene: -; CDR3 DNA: TGTGCCAGCAGCAGAGAAGAGGGAACTAACTATGGCTACACCTTC; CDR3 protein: CASSREEGTNYGYTF
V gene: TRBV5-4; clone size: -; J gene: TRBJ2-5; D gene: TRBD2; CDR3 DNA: TGTGCCAGCAGCTCCGGCGGGGGGCCGCACCAAGAGACCCAGTACTTC; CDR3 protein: CASSSGGGPHQETQYF
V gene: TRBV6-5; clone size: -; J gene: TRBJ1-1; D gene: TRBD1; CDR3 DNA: TGTGCCAGCACCCGGGACAGGGGCTCGGAAGCTTTCTTT; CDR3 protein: CASTRDRGSEAFF
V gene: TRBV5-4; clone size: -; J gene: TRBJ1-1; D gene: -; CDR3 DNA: TGTGCCAGCAGCTTGGAGCTAACGGGCACTGAAGCTTTCTTT; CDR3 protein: CASSLELTGTEAFF
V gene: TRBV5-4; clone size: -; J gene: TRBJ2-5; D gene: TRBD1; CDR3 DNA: TGTGCCAGCAGCTCCCGGTGGGGCGGACAGGGAATGGGGGAGACCCAGTACTTC; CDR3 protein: CASSSRWGGQGMGETQYF
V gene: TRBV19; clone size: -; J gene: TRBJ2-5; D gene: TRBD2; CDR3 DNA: TGTGCCAGTAGTATCACCGGGACTAAACAAGAGACCCAGTACTTC; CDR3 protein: CASSITGTKQETQYF